A selection of T cell receptor beta chains follows, all from one sample in a study of neurological immune-mediated disorders. Using its own MiXCR run on the 5' RACE reads, TCRdb lists one record per CDR3 protein. In the table there are about 92,000 distinct CDR3 sequences, around 3.4% of which are singletons. The sequencing input was PBMCs. These receptors were obtained from a woman aged 45 to 65 with multiple sclerosis. Each CDR3 is given with its conserved first and last residue. Fields, in order: V gene, J gene, D gene, clone size, CDR3 DNA, CDR3 protein. The D gene is left open where the match is weak. Clone size is given as once, few, many or a size class.

TRBV10-2	TRBJ1-5	-	many	TGCGCCAGCAACATTGGACAAGATCAGCCCCAGCATTTT	CASNIGQDQPQHF
TRBV9	TRBJ1-6	-	many	TGTGCCAGCAGCCCAGTGACGGGAAGCGCCTATAATTCACCCCTCCACTTT	CASSPVTGSAYNSPLHF
TRBV7-6	TRBJ2-2	TRBD2	many	TGTGCCAGCACCCTACTAGCGGGGGGTTCGAACACCGGGGAGCTGTTTTTT	CASTLLAGGSNTGELFF
TRBV5-6	TRBJ2-5	TRBD2	many	TGTGCCAGCAGCACCACACTAGCGGGGGGGCCTCAGACCCAGTACTTC	CASSTTLAGGPQTQYF
TRBV7-6	TRBJ2-2	-	many	TGTGCCAGCAGCCCCAGTCACACCGGGGAGCTGTTTTTT	CASSPSHTGELFF
TRBV25-1	TRBJ2-1	TRBD2	many	TGTGCCAGCAGTGAGGCGGGGGGCAATGAGCAGTTCTTC	CASSEAGGNEQFF
TRBV5-1	TRBJ1-4	-	many	TGCGCCAGCAGCTTTACCAGGGGAAATGAAAAACTGTTTTTT	CASSFTRGNEKLFF
TRBV12-3/TRBV12-4	TRBJ1-2	-	many	TGTGTGTCCAGGAGGAACTATGGCTACACCTTC	CVSRRNYGYTF
TRBV20-1	TRBJ1-5	TRBD1	many	TGCAGTGCCCGTCAGGGACAGAATCAGCCCCAGCATTTT	CSARQGQNQPQHF
TRBV20-1	TRBJ2-3	-	many	TGCAGTGCTAGAGACGGGGGATTGATACGGAGCACAGATACGCAGTATTTT	CSARDGGLIRSTDTQYF
TRBV20-1	TRBJ2-7	-	many	TGCAGTGCTAGAGATCTAGATGGAGTAGGGCTCGAGCAGTACTTC	CSARDLDGVGLEQYF
TRBV5-1	TRBJ2-3	TRBD2	many	TGCGCCAGCAGCTCCCCCAGGCTGTCGGGGGGGTCAGATACGCAGTATTTT	CASSSPRLSGGSDTQYF
TRBV20-1	TRBJ1-2	TRBD1	many	TGCAGTGCTAGAGAAGGGACAGGGAGCTACTATGGCTACACCTTC	CSAREGTGSYYGYTF
TRBV5-6	TRBJ1-1	-	many	TGTGCCAGCCAATATTTGACAGTAGTGCTAATGAACACTGAAGCTTTCTTT	CASQYLTVVLMNTEAFF
TRBV12-3/TRBV12-4	TRBJ2-1	-	many	TGTGCCAGCAGTTTGATCGGGAATACCTACAATGAGCAGTTCTTC	CASSLIGNTYNEQFF
TRBV7-2	TRBJ1-1	-	many	TGTGCCAGCAGCCAGGACGGCATGAACACTGAAGCTTTCTTT	CASSQDGMNTEAFF
TRBV5-6	TRBJ2-6	-	many	TGTGCCAGCAGCCGCCGGCAGGGGCTCTCTGGGGCCAACGTCCTGACTTTC	CASSRRQGLSGANVLTF
TRBV5-1	TRBJ2-1	TRBD2	many	TGCGCCAGCAGCGGAACGAGCGGGGGGGTTAATGAGCAGTTCTTC	CASSGTSGGVNEQFF